Below are 20 T cell receptor beta chains sequenced from a single sample in a study of control samples from healthy donors and cancer patients. Clones were sequenced by immunoSEQ multiplex PCR, and TCRdb holds only the in-frame ones, with some missing. The sample has 180,000 or so clones; around 91% are singletons. The sample consisted of blood. The receptors derive from a woman in her twenties or thirties in good health.

The V and J genes are TRBV5-1 and TRBJ2-7; 7 bases fit TRBD1. V was clipped by 1 base and J by 0 bases; unmatched bases: 7. This CDR3 has 16 residues. CDR1 is SGHRS, CDR2 YFSETQ, per germline. In DNA, the CDR3 is TGCGCCAGCAGCTTGTTCGCCGGGACAGCCTCCTACGAGCAGTACTTC. Translating it yields CASSLFAGTASYEQYF.

DNA for the CDR3: TGTGCCAGCAGCCCCTTTCTGAGCTCCTACGAGCAGTACTTC. Residues: CASSPFLSSYEQYF. This chain connects TRBV11-2 to TRBJ2-7; D ambiguous. Looked up from germline, CDR1 is SGHAT and CDR2 is FQNNGV. The CDR3 loop spans 14 amino acids. V was cut by 5 bases and J by 0 bases, with 11 bases left in between.

About this clone: The same CDR3 can be traced to other DNA sequences in this sample. This chain joins TRBV7-9 and TRBJ1-1; D not resolved. CDR1 is SEHNR, CDR2 FQNEAQ, per germline (reference sequence). This CDR3 contains 13 residues. Trimming left V 1 base short and J 3 bases short, with 6 bases between. The CDR3 spells CASSLGSDTEAFF. The CDR3 region has the DNA TGTGCCAGCAGCTTAGGGTCAGACACTGAAGCTTTCTTT.

V usage is TRBV7-3 and J usage is TRBJ1-1; 8 bases are a match to TRBD1. The ends lost 2 bases at V and 2 bases at J; junction bases unmatched: 1. CDR1 and CDR2 from the germline V gene are SGHTA and FQGTGA. This CDR3 is 14 amino acids long. Written as DNA, the CDR3 is TGTGCCAGCAGCTTACAGGGGGCCAACACTGAAGCTTTCTTT. As protein: CASSLQGANTEAFF.

The chain is built from TRBV29-1 and TRBJ1-6; 7 nucleotides align to TRBD1. CDR3 length: 13 amino acids. Unmatched junction bases numbered 6, after V lost 6 bases and J lost 7 bases. CDR1 is SQVTM, CDR2 ANQGSEA, per germline. CDR3 in DNA: TGCAGCGTCAGGGGGTCGTGGAATTCACCCCTCCACTTT. It translates to CSVRGSWNSPLHF.

V is TRBV28 and J is TRBJ2-4, with 9 nucleotides matching TRBD2. With V trimmed by 2 bases and J by 3 bases, 14 bases remained unmatched. The CDR3 length is 19 residues. CDR1 MDHEN and CDR2 SYDVKM come from the germline V gene. In DNA form, the CDR3 reads TGTGCCAGCAGTTTACGGGGTCTAGCGGGACGGTGGGGCAAAAACATTCAGTACTTC. Translation: CASSLRGLAGRWGKNIQYF.

The chain is built from TRBV5-1 and TRBJ2-5; D unresolved. CDR1 is SGHRS, CDR2 YFSETQ, per germline. The CDR3 length is 14 residues. The V end was cut by 0 bases, the J end by 0 bases, with 6 bases between. Written as DNA, the CDR3 is TGCGCCAGCAGCTTGGAGAGGTACCAAGAGACCCAGTACTTC. Encoded protein: CASSLERYQETQYF.

This chain joins TRBV15 and TRBJ2-7, with a possible D match to TRBD2 (5 bases). CDR3 length: 14 amino acids. Germline values: CDR1 LNHNV, CDR2 YYDKDF (reference sequence). Trimming left V 2 bases short and J 0 bases short, with 8 bases between. CDR3 coding DNA: TGTGCCACCAGCAGATCCGGACTCTCCTACGAGCAGTACTTC. It yields the protein CATSRSGLSYEQYF.

The chain joins TRBV27 to TRBJ2-1; D unclear. The length of the CDR3 is 13 residues. V shed 6 bases and J shed 0 bases, with 6 bases lying between them. Germline V gene sequence: CDR1 MNHEY, CDR2 SMNVEV (reference sequence). In DNA form, the CDR3 reads TGTGCCAGCAGAGCGAGCTCCTACAATGAGCAGTTCTTC. Translated, it gives CASRASSYNEQFF.

The chain couples TRBV2 to TRBJ2-3; TRBD1 agrees at 8 bases. The CDR3 has 14 amino acids. The junction had 4 bases not matched to a gene; V was cut back by 6 bases and J by 2 bases. Germline V gene lookup returns CDR1 SNHLY and CDR2 FYNNEI. The CDR3 DNA sequence: TGTGCCAGCAGGGACAGGGTAATCACAGATACGCAGTATTTT. This sequence encodes CASRDRVITDTQYF.

The chain joins TRBV6-4 to TRBJ2-1; 12 bases map to TRBD2. Trimming took 6 bases from V and 9 from J; bases not matched to a gene: 3. The germline V gene has CDR1 MRHNA and CDR2 SNTAGT. This CDR3 comprises 13 residues. The CDR3 sequence: CASSGLAGFEQFF. CDR3 in DNA: TGTGCCAGCAGCGGACTAGCGGGGTTTGAGCAGTTCTTC.

The chain combines TRBV25-1 with TRBJ2-5; 9 bases map to TRBD1. The germline gives CDR1 MGHDK, CDR2 SYGVNS. The CDR3 is made up of 13 amino acids. With V trimmed by 5 bases and J by 5 bases, 3 bases remained unmatched. The CDR3 bases are TGTGCCAGCAGTCCGACAGGGGGGGAGACCCAGTACTTC. Amino acids: CASSPTGGETQYF.

This chain uses TRBV18 with TRBJ2-7; 9 nucleotides line up with TRBD2. The germline gives CDR1 KGHSH, CDR2 LQKENI. CDR3 size: 15 residues. J was trimmed by 5 bases and V by 1 base; bases with no gene match: 6. CDR3 sequence reads: CASSPLTSGFDEQYF. CDR3 DNA: TGTGCCAGCTCACCACTTACTAGCGGGTTTGACGAGCAGTACTTC.

This rearrangement joins TRBV6-6 to TRBJ2-4; possible D gene TRBD2, 5 bases. This CDR3 region has 15 residues. Germline V lookup: CDR1 MNHNY, CDR2 SVGAGI (reference sequence). The ends were cut back, 2 bases at V and 0 bases at J, with 8 bases in the middle. The CDR3 region is CASSYGRGAKNIQYF. CDR3 DNA: TGTGCCAGCAGTTACGGCCGGGGAGCCAAAAACATTCAGTACTTC.

This clone has just one count. The V and J genes are TRBV6-5 and TRBJ2-6, with TRBD2 matching 9 bases. Trimming at V came to 11 bases and at J to 0 bases, leaving 5 bases not matched to a gene. Germline-derived CDR1 and CDR2 are MNHEY and SVGAGI. This CDR3 region has 15 residues. The CDR3 bases are TGTGCCGGCGGGGGGGAAACCTCTGGGGCCAACGTCCTGACTTTC. Translation gives CAGGGETSGANVLTF.

The rearrangement uses TRBV5-1 and TRBJ2-7; perhaps TRBD1 as D (7 bases). Between the trimmed V and J ends, which lost 1 base and 3 bases, there was a span of 14 bases. Germline V CDR1 and CDR2: SGHRS, YFSETQ. The CDR3 spans 15 residues. CDR3 nucleotides: TGCGCCAGCAGCTTGAACCCAGGGGGGTTCTACGAGCAGTACTTC. Translation: CASSLNPGGFYEQYF. The whole variable domain, filled in from reference TRBV5-1 and TRBJ2-7, reads KAGVTQTPRYLIKTRGQQVTLSCSPISGHRSVSWYQQTPGQGLQFLFEYFSETQRNKGNFPGRFSGRQFSNSRSEMNVSTLELGDSALYLCASSLNPGGFYEQYFGPGTRLTVT.

The V and J genes are TRBV19 and TRBJ1-5; a weak D match, TRBD1 (5 bases). Germline CDR1 reads LNHDA; CDR2 reads SQIVND (reference sequence). The ends were cut back, 3 bases at V and 0 bases at J, with 12 bases in the middle. The CDR3 consists of 16 residues. This CDR3 is CASSIPQGYSNQPQHF. The CDR3 DNA is TGTGCCAGTAGTATCCCCCAGGGATATAGCAATCAGCCCCAGCATTTT.

Of note for this clone: Other nucleotide sequences in the sample specify the same CDR3. Written as DNA, the CDR3 is TGTGCCAGCTCTCCGGGACTAGAGGAGACCCAGTACTTC. Translated, it gives CASSPGLEETQYF. V gene TRBV18 combines with J gene TRBJ2-5, with 8 bases aligning to TRBD2. V lost 6 bases to trimming and J lost 5 bases; unmatched junction nucleotides: 5. Germline lookup yields CDR1 KGHSH and CDR2 LQKENI. The CDR3 has 13 amino acids.

V and J are TRBV6-2 or TRBV6-3 and TRBJ1-1, with TRBD1 identical over 7 bases. Germline V lookup: CDR1 MNHEY, CDR2 SVGEGT. J was trimmed by 0 bases and V by 5 bases; bases with no gene match: 6. The CDR3 has 15 amino acids. CDR3 nucleotide sequence: TGTGCCAGCAGTACCACCGGGACAGTGAACACTGAAGCTTTCTTT. Translated: CASSTTGTVNTEAFF.

CDR3 nucleotide sequence: TGTGCCAGCAGTTACTCGAGGGGCCGGTCACCCCTCCACTTT. Protein sequence: CASSYSRGRSPLHF. The V call is TRBV6-5, the J call TRBJ1-6, with D possibly matching TRBD1 (5 bases). Trimming pared 0 bases from V and 10 bases from J, leaving 10 bases between. CDR1 is MNHEY and CDR2 is SVGAGI in the germline V gene. The CDR3 is 14 residues long.